These 22 T cell receptor beta chains came from one sample sequenced in a study of CD8 T cells in ankylosing spondylitis. The antigens these receptors bind are not known. TCRdb re-called the 5' RACE reads through MiXCR, storing one row per CDR3 protein. The sample records some 700,000 distinct CDR3 sequences, around a fifth being singletons. Study-wide results and limits: In ankylosing spondylitis blood, a motif of about eight highly homologous TCR beta variants appeared characteristic.

What was sequenced was blood, either unsorted or a sorted T cell fraction (not recorded which). These receptors all stem from a male donor with ankylosing spondylitis.

The sample holds a few counts of this clonotype. The chain uses TRBV29-1 and TRBJ2-3; 8 positions match TRBD2. With V trimmed by 4 bases and J by 3 bases, 3 bases remained unmatched. The germline V gene encodes CDR1 SQVTM and CDR2 ANQGSEA. The CDR3 has 13 amino acids. The CDR3 here is CSVAGGPTDTQYF. DNA for the CDR3: TGCAGCGTTGCGGGGGGGCCAACAGATACGCAGTATTTT.

The sample holds a few counts of this clonotype. V usage is TRBV29-1 and J usage is TRBJ2-3; TRBD2 matches 11 bases. Germline V gives CDR1 SQVTM, CDR2 ANQGSEA. The CDR3 runs 20 residues. J gave up 2 bases and V 0 bases, and 16 bases lay outside the gene matches. CDR3 in amino acids: CSVEEQKSGRLAGNTDTQYF. CDR3 in DNA: TGCAGCGTTGAAGAACAAAAATCGGGACGACTAGCGGGGAACACAGATACGCAGTATTTT.

This clonotype appeared a few times. The V gene is TRBV29-1, the J gene TRBJ2-3, with 9 bases matching TRBD2. After removal of 3 bases from V and 2 bases from J, the junction contained 6 bases not matched to a gene. CDR1 and CDR2 from the germline V gene are SQVTM and ANQGSEA. The CDR3 totals 15 residues. CDR3 protein: CSVELAGDPTDTQYF. The CDR3 coding sequence is TGCAGCGTTGAGTTAGCGGGAGACCCCACAGATACGCAGTATTTT.

The rearrangement uses TRBV3-1 and TRBJ1-3; TRBD1 might be the D (6 bases). V dropped 2 bases and J dropped 0 bases, with 8 bases sitting between them. CDR1 is LGHDT, CDR2 YNNKEL, per germline (reference sequence). The CDR3 runs to 15 residues. CDR3 bases: TGTGCCAGCAGCCAAACGGACAGCTCTGGAAACACCATATATTTT. Protein sequence: CASSQTDSSGNTIYF.

This chain links TRBV20-1 with TRBJ2-1, with 9 bases aligning to TRBD2. Looked up from germline, CDR1 is DFQATT and CDR2 is SNEGSKA (reference sequence). V shed 6 bases and J 4 bases; nucleotides not matched to a gene: 7. The CDR3 runs 14 residues. Written as DNA, the CDR3 is TGCAGTGCGACCTGGGGACTAGCTTACAATGAGCAGTTCTTC. This encodes CSATWGLAYNEQFF.

This clonotype was seen a handful of times. V gene TRBV7-6 combines with J gene TRBJ2-3; 7 bases fit TRBD1. The ends lost 4 bases at V and 2 bases at J; junction bases unmatched: 3. Germline loops: CDR1 SGHVS, CDR2 FNYEAQ. This CDR3 contains 14 residues. CDR3 DNA sequence: TGTGCCAGCAGCTCCACAGGGGACACAGATACGCAGTATTTT. It codes for CASSSTGDTDTQYF. Full variable domain (outside the CDR3, taken from reference TRBV7-6 and TRBJ2-3): GAGVSQSPRYKVTKRGQDVALRCDPISGHVSLYWYRQALGQGPEFLTYFNYEAQQDKSGLPNDRFSAERPEGSISTLTIQRTEQRDSAMYRCASSSTGDTDTQYFGPGTRLTVL.

CDR3: CASSPLVSGYEQYF. Here the CDR3 DNA reads TGTGCCAGCAGCCCCCTGGTTAGCGGGTACGAGCAGTACTTC. This chain links TRBV3-1 with TRBJ2-7, with 7 bases aligning to TRBD2. The J segment lost 4 bases and the V segment lost 4 bases, leaving 7 bases of the junction unmatched. Germline V gene sequence: CDR1 LGHDT, CDR2 YNNKEL (reference sequence). CDR3 length: 14 residues.

The chain links TRBV6-2 or TRBV6-3 to TRBJ1-5, with D tentatively TRBD1 (5 bases). Germline V gene lookup returns CDR1 MNHEY and CDR2 SVGEGT. Between the trimmed V and J ends, which lost 7 bases and 3 bases, there was a span of 16 bases. This CDR3 comprises 15 residues. This chain's CDR3 is CASTPRAGPNQPQHF. The CDR3 DNA reads as TGTGCCAGCACTCCTCGTGCGGGACCCAATCAGCCCCAGCATTTT.

The rearrangement uses TRBV5-1 and TRBJ2-6; 9 bases agree with TRBD2. Germline V gives CDR1 SGHRS, CDR2 YFSETQ. This CDR3 spans 19 amino acids. With V trimmed by 4 bases and J by 2 bases, 13 bases remained unmatched. The CDR3 coding sequence is TGCGCCAGCAGCCCCTCGAGTAGCGGGAGTTCTACTGGGGCCAACGTCCTGACTTTC. Encoded protein: CASSPSSSGSSTGANVLTF.

This clonotype is classed as medium-sized. This rearrangement joins TRBV3-1 to TRBJ2-7, with TRBD1 matching over 9 bases. The junction had 8 bases not matched to a gene; V was cut back by 0 bases and J by 5 bases. The germline V gene has CDR1 LGHDT and CDR2 YNNKEL (reference sequence). This CDR3 contains 16 residues. The CDR3 DNA reads TGTGCCAGCAGCCAAGATTGGAACAGGGGGCAGGACGAGCAGTACTTC. Residues: CASSQDWNRGQDEQYF.

This clonotype was observed a few times. The chain uses TRBV7-2 and TRBJ1-5; D may be TRBD1 (6 bases). This CDR3 is built from 14 residues. Germline values: CDR1 SGHTA, CDR2 FQGNSA. Trimming stripped 6 bases from V and 0 bases from J, with 9 bases between. The CDR3 protein is CASRRTDSNQPQHF. The CDR3, as DNA: TGTGCCAGCAGACGGACAGATAGCAATCAGCCCCAGCATTTT. Filled out from reference TRBV7-2 and TRBJ1-5, the complete variable domain reads GAGVSQSPSNKVTEKGKDVELRCDPISGHTALYWYRQSLGQGLEFLIYFQGNSAPDKSGLPSDRFSAERTGGSVSTLTIQRTQQEDSAVYLCASRRTDSNQPQHFGDGTRLSIL.

The table lists this clonotype with a count of one. This CDR3 is CASSLTGGDGYEQYF. The DNA for the CDR3 is TGTGCCAGCAGTTTAACGGGAGGAGATGGCTACGAGCAGTACTTC. The chain uses TRBV28 and TRBJ2-7, with 7 bases matching TRBD2. Losses at the gene ends were 2 bases for V and 3 bases for J; bases not matched to a gene: 7. Germline CDR1 MDHEN, CDR2 SYDVKM. This CDR3 is built from 15 residues.

This clonotype occurred a few times. The chain is built from TRBV20-1 and TRBJ2-1; 7 bases agree with TRBD2. Germline CDR1 DFQATT, CDR2 SNEGSKA (reference sequence). V shed 1 base, J shed 1 base, and the junction held 7 bases outside the gene matches. CDR3 length: 16 residues. CDR3 protein: CSARVSRGVSYNEQFF. The CDR3 nucleotides read TGCAGTGCTAGAGTGTCCCGGGGGGTTTCCTACAATGAGCAGTTCTTC.

This clonotype turned up a few times. V is TRBV5-1 and J is TRBJ2-1, with D uncertain. Germline V lookup: CDR1 SGHRS, CDR2 YFSETQ. The CDR3 totals 13 residues. Trimming took 4 bases from V and 10 from J, leaving 15 bases between them. The CDR3 sequence is CASSHRPDGEQFF. CDR3 DNA sequence: TGCGCCAGCAGCCACCGGCCGGATGGCGAGCAGTTCTTC.

This clonotype was counted between two and nine times. The J gene is TRBJ1-1, the V gene TRBV2; D unresolved. The CDR3 spans 13 residues. V shed 4 bases and J shed 1 base, with 7 bases lying between them. CDR1 and CDR2 from the germline V gene are SNHLY and FYNNEI. In DNA, the CDR3 is TGTGCCAGCAGTGGACACCAGAACACTGAAGCTTTCTTT. This gives the protein CASSGHQNTEAFF.

This clonotype was found a few times. The V gene is TRBV10-3, the J gene TRBJ1-2; no clear D. The germline gives CDR1 ENHRY, CDR2 SYGVKD. The CDR3 is made up of 13 amino acids. Trimming removed 0 bases at V and 5 bases at J, with 7 bases between. DNA of the CDR3: TGTGCCATCAGTGAGTCGACGGCTTATGGCTACACCTTC. Amino acids: CAISESTAYGYTF.

This clonotype was counted a single time. The chain recombines TRBV20-1 with TRBJ2-1, with TRBD2 matching 11 bases. Per germline, CDR1 DFQATT and CDR2 SNEGSKA (reference sequence). V shed 0 bases and J 10 bases; nucleotides not matched to a gene: 8. The CDR3 length is 15 residues. The DNA for the CDR3 is TGCAGTGCTAGAGATCTTAGCGGGAGGGCTGACGAGCAGTTCTTC. Protein product: CSARDLSGRADEQFF.

This clonotype was seen only a few times. This chain links TRBV6-1 with TRBJ1-4; 9 bases line up with TRBD1. From germline, CDR1 is MNHNS and CDR2 SASEGT. The CDR3 length is 16 residues. With V trimmed by 6 bases and J by 10 bases, 15 bases remained unmatched. The CDR3 here is CASRQGQGRSSGKLFF. For the CDR3, the DNA is TGTGCCAGCAGGCAGGGACAGGGTCGATCATCAGGAAAACTGTTTTTT.

This clonotype was detected only a few times. V and J are TRBV5-6 and TRBJ2-5; 7 bases agree with TRBD2. The germline V gene encodes CDR1 SGHDT and CDR2 YYEEEE. V lost 3 bases and J lost 5; bases outside the gene matches: 4. There are 13 residues in the CDR3. In nucleotides, the CDR3 is TGTGCCAGCAGCTCGGCGGGAGAGGAGACCCAGTACTTC. It yields the protein CASSSAGEETQYF.

This clonotype was counted many times. A junction boundary mismatches the germline segment, possibly from a read error. This chain connects TRBV28 to TRBJ2-1, with TRBD2 as a possible D gene (7 bases). Germline V lookup: CDR1 MDHEN, CDR2 SYDVKM. The CDR3 covers 11 residues. The CDR3 spells CASSWGRERSF. The CDR3 bases are TGTGCCAGCAGTTGGGGGCGGGAGCGGAGCTTC. Supplemented by reference TRBV28 and TRBJ2-1, the full variable domain reads DVKVTQSSRYLVKRTGEKVFLECVQDMDHENMFWYRQDPGLGLRLIYFSYDVKMKEKGDIPEGYSVSREKKERFSLILESASTNQTSMYLCASSWGRERSFGPGTRLTVL.

The CDR3 nucleotides read TGTGCCAGCAGTGTGGGACTAGCCCGCAATGAGCAGTTCTTC. Translated, it gives CASSVGLARNEQFF. V gene TRBV28 combines with J gene TRBJ2-1; 9 bases line up with TRBD2. The CDR3 is made up of 14 amino acids. Germline CDR1 is MDHEN and CDR2 is SYDVKM. The ends lost 5 bases at V and 6 bases at J; junction bases unmatched: 5.

V usage is TRBV6-1 and J usage is TRBJ2-3; TRBD1 might be the D (5 bases). There are 16 residues in the CDR3. V lost 6 bases and J lost 0, with 16 bases in between. CDR1 and CDR2 from the germline V gene are MNHNS and SASEGT. CDR3 bases: TGTGCCAGCAGGGTCCGACAGACGGCGAGCACAGATACGCAGTATTTT. Protein: CASRVRQTASTDTQYF.